These 11 T cell receptor beta chains were sequenced from one sample in a study of tumor and adjacent non-tumor tissue in lung cancer. A modified ARM-PCR protocol with three rounds of nested PCR amplified TCRbeta. TCRdb re-called the multiplex PCR reads through MiXCR, storing one row per CDR3 protein. The data show over 100,000 distinct CDR3 sequences, with about 61% seen just once and around 20% held by the top ten. This sample's RNA came from whole unsorted tissue. The normal lung tissue was taken more than 3 cm from the tumor edge. Sequenced: distant non-tumor lung tissue. Receptors originate from a man aged 55 to 70 with non-small cell lung cancer.

Concerning this clonotype itself: One junction end disagrees with the germline gene, perhaps due to a read error. The chain recombines TRBV29-1 with TRBJ2-5; 8 bases are shared with TRBD2. The CDR3 is 13 amino acids. Germline lookup yields CDR1 SQVTM and CDR2 ANQGSEA. The CDR3 here is CSIDVGLGETQYF. The CDR3 DNA follows: TGCAGCATTGATGTGGGACTAGGAGAGACCCAGTACTTC.

The CDR3 DNA reads as TGTGCCAGCAGCTCCCGTCTCGGAGATACGCAGCATTTT. Protein: CASSSRLGDTQHF. This sequence joins TRBV7-3 and TRBJ2-3, with D uncertain. TRBJ1-5 explains the end of the DNA better; the J call may be wrong. CDR1 and CDR2 from the germline V gene are SGHTA and FQGTGA. This CDR3 has 13 amino acids.

As to this clonotype: The junction does not match germline at one end; this may be a read error. The gene calls are TRBV4-1 and TRBJ2-5, with 8 bases matching TRBD1. Germline CDR1 reads MGHRA; CDR2 reads YSYEKL. This CDR3 spans 17 amino acids. As DNA, the CDR3 is TGCGCCAGCAGCCAAGATGGCGTCAGGGGGCCAGGGGAGACCCAGTATTTC. This encodes CASSQDGVRGPGETQYF.

V usage is TRBV4-1 and J usage is TRBJ2-1; 11 bases fit TRBD1. This CDR3 spans 17 amino acids. J lost 3 bases, V lost 2 bases, and 6 bases had no gene match. From germline, CDR1 is MGHRA and CDR2 YSYEKL. In DNA, the CDR3 is TGCGCCAGCAGCCAATCCCTGGGGACAGGGGGCTACAATGAGCAGTTCTTC. Encoded protein: CASSQSLGTGGYNEQFF.

In regard to this clonotype: A much larger clone lies one base from this, so it may be a read error. The chain uses TRBV7-9 and TRBJ2-2; D is unresolved. CDR1 SEHNR and CDR2 FQNEAQ come from the germline V gene (reference sequence). Trimming took 7 bases from V and 2 from J, leaving 8 bases between them. The CDR3 extends over 13 amino acids. CDR3 in amino acids: CASIRDNTGELFF. DNA for the CDR3: TGTGCCAGCATAAGGGATAACACCGGGGAGCTGTTTTTT.

In regard to this clonotype: The junction and the germline gene differ at one end; a read error may be behind it. The genes are TRBV7-9 and TRBJ2-3; D remains ambiguous. In germline, CDR1 is SEHNR, CDR2 FQNEAQ (reference sequence). The CDR3 has 11 amino acids. The CDR3, as DNA: TGTGCCAGCAGGTACACAGATATGCAGTATTTT. Its protein is CASRYTDMQYF.

This clonotype turned up a few times. This may come from a read error, since a much larger clone is one base off. V and J are TRBV10-1 and TRBJ2-1; TRBD2 agrees at 9 bases. Germline CDR1 and CDR2: WNHNN and SYGVQD (reference sequence). Unmatched junction bases numbered 11, after V lost 4 bases and J lost 4 bases. This CDR3 has 17 residues. CDR3 residues: CASSGNVGGRGYNEQFF. CDR3 coding DNA: TGCGCCAGCAGTGGGAATGTTGGCGGGAGGGGGTACAATGAGCAGTTCTTC.

Comment on this clonotype: Being one base from a much bigger clone, this may be a read error. This sequence joins TRBV4-1 and TRBJ2-2, with D perhaps TRBD1 or TRBD2 (5 bases each). The CDR3 length is 15 residues. Germline assignment: CDR1 MGHRA and CDR2 YSYEKL. V lost 7 bases and J lost 0, with 12 bases in between. The CDR3 nucleotides read TGCGCCAGCAAATCCCGGGACCCGAACACCGGGGAGCTGTTTTTT. This sequence encodes CASKSRDPNTGELFF.

This chain links TRBV20-1 with TRBJ2-3, with 7 bases aligning to TRBD1. Germline lookup yields CDR1 DFQATT and CDR2 SNEGSKA (reference sequence). The CDR3 covers 15 residues. V trimming: 3 bases; J trimming: 2 bases; junction bases outside the gene matches: 8. CDR3 residues: CSASTVDRDTDTQYF. The CDR3 nucleotides are TGCAGTGCTAGTACGGTAGACAGGGACACAGATACGCAGTATTTT.

With regard to this clonotype: Without the conserved terminal phenylalanine or tryptophan, this CDR3 likely stems from a read error. The chain links TRBV11-2 to TRBJ2-5; D is ambiguous. The CDR3 is 13 residues long. Germline V gene sequence: CDR1 SGHAT, CDR2 FQNNGV. CDR3 DNA: TGTGCCAGTAGCTTAGACACTAAAGAGACCCAGTACTTG. It specifies CASSLDTKETQYL.

The rearrangement links TRBV11-3 to TRBJ2-6; D tentatively fits TRBD1 or TRBD2 (5 bases each). CDR3 size: 14 residues. The germline V gene encodes CDR1 SGHNT and CDR2 YENEEA. V was pared by 5 bases and J by 4 bases, with 9 bases between. CDR3 protein: CASSKGTGANVLTF. CDR3 coding DNA: TGTGCCAGCAGCAAAGGGACGGGGGCCAACGTCCTGACTTTC.